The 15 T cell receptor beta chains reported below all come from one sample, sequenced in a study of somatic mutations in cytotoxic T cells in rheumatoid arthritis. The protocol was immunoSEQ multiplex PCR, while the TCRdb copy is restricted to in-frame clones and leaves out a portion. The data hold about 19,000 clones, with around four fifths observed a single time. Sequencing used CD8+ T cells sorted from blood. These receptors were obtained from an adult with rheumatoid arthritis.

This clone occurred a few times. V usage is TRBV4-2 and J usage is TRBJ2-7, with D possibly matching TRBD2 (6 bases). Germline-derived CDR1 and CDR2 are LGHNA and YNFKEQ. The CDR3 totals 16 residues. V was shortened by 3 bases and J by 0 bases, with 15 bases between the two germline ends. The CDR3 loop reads CASSQPGAKSSYEQYF. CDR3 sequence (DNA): TGTGCCAGCAGCCAGCCGGGAGCGAAGAGCTCCTACGAGCAGTACTTC.

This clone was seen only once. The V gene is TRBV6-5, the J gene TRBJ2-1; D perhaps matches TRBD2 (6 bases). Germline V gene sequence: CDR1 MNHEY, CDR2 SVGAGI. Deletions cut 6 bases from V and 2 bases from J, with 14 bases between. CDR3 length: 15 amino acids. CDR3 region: CASSSPRETYNEQFF. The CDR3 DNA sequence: TGTGCCAGCAGCTCTCCGCGGGAAACCTACAATGAGCAGTTCTTC.

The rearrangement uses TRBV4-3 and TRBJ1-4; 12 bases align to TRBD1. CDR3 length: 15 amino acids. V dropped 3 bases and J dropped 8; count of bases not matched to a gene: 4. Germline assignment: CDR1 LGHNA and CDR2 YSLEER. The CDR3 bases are TGCGCCAGCAGCCAGGGACAGGGGGCTGGGGAAAAACTGTTTTTT. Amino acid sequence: CASSQGQGAGEKLFF.

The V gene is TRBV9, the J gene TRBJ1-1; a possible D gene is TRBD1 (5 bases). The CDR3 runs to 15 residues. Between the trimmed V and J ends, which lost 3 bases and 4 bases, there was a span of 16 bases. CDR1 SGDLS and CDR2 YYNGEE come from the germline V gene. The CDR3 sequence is CASSAGTAQSTEAFF. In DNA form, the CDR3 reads TGTGCCAGCAGCGCTGGGACTGCGCAGAGCACTGAAGCTTTCTTT.

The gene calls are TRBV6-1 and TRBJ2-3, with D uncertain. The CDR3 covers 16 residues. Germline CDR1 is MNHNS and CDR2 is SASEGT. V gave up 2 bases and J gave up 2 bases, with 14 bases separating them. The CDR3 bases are TGTGCCAGCAGTGAATTCTGGAACCCCCACACAGATACGCAGTATTTT. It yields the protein CASSEFWNPHTDTQYF.

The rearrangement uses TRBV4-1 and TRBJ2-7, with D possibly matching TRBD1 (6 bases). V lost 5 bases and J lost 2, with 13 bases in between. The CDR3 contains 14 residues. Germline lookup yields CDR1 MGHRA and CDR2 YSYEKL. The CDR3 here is CASSIRTDPYEQYF. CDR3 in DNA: TGCGCCAGCAGCATCAGGACAGATCCCTACGAGCAGTACTTC.

CDR3 in amino acids: CASSSRSSRDPYQETQYF. The CDR3, as DNA: TGTGCCAGCAGCTCACGTAGCTCCAGGGACCCGTACCAAGAGACCCAGTACTTC. The chain joins TRBV7-8 to TRBJ2-5; D may be TRBD1 or TRBD2 (5 bases each). The ends were cut back, 4 bases at V and 0 bases at J, with 21 bases in the middle. The CDR3 covers 18 residues. The V gene's germline CDR1 is SGHVS and CDR2 FQNEAQ.

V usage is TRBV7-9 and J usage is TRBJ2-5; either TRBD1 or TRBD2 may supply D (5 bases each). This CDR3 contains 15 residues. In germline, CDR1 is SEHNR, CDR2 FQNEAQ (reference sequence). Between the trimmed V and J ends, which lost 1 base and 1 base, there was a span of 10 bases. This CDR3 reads CASSLEVGAQETQYF. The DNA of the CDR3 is TGTGCCAGCAGCTTAGAGGTCGGGGCCCAAGAGACCCAGTACTTC.

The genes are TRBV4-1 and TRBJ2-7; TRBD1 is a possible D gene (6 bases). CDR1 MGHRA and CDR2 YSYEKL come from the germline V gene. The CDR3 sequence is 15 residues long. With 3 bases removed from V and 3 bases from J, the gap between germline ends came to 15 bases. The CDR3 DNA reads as TGCGCCAGCAGCCACGGACTGGGGGCGGGCTACGAGCAGTACTTC. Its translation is CASSHGLGAGYEQYF.

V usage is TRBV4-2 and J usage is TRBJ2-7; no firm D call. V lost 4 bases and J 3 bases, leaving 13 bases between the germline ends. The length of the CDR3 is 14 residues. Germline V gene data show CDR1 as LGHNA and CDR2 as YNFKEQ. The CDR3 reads CASSPAGRDYEQYF. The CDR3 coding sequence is TGTGCCAGCAGCCCTGCCGGCAGAGACTACGAGCAGTACTTC.

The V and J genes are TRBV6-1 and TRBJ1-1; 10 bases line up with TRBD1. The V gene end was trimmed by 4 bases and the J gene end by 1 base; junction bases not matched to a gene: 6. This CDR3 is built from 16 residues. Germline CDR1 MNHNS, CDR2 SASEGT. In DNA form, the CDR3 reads TGTGCCAGCAGTGCGTCGACAGGGGGCTGGAACACTGAAGCTTTCTTT. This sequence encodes CASSASTGGWNTEAFF.

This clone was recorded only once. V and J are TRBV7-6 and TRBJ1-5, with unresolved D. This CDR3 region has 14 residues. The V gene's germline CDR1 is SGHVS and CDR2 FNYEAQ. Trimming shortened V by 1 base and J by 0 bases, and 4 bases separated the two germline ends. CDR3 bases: TGTGCCAGCAGCTTAGATTATAGCAATCAGCCCCAGCATTTT. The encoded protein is CASSLDYSNQPQHF.

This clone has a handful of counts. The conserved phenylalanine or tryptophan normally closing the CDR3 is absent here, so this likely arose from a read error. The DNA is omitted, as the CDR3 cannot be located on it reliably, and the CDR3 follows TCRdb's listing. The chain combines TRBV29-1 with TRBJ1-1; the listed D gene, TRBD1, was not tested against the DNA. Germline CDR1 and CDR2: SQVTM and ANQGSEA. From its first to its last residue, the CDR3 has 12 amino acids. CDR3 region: CSVNVRDSQSPV.

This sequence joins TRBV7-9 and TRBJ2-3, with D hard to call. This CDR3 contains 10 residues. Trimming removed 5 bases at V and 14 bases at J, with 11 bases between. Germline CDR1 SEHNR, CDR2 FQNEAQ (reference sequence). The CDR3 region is CASSQDEPYF. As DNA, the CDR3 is TGTGCCAGCAGCCAGGACGAACCGTATTTT.

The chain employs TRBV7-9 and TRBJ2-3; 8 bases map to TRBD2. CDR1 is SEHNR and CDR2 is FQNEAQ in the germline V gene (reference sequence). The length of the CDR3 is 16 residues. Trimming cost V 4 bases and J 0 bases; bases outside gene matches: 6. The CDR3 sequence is CASSSVSGGSTDTQYF. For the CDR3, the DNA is TGTGCCAGCAGCTCTGTTTCGGGGGGGAGCACAGATACGCAGTATTTT.